This T cell receptor beta chain was recorded in a study of identical twins. One entry per CDR3 protein results from TCRdb running MiXCR on the 5' RACE reads. This sample yields over 550,000 distinct CDR3 sequences, of which under 8.5% are seen a single time; 1.6% belongs to the top ten. V shed 3 bases, J shed 3 bases, and the junction held 5 bases outside the gene matches. The CDR3 contains 15 residues. This clonotype was observed a few times. These data were also reused for a study on yellow fever vaccine responses in identical twins.

Sequences were obtained from PBMCs. The rearrangement links TRBV12-3 or TRBV12-4 to TRBJ2-5; TRBD2 aligns across 9 bases. This receptor was taken from a woman under 30 in good health. In DNA, the CDR3 is TGTGCCAGCAGTTTCGGTAGCGGGAGAGAAGAGACCCAGTACTTC. Translated, it gives CASSFGSGREETQYF.